A single sample gave rise to the 13 T cell receptor beta chains below, sequenced in a study of cytomegalovirus exposure and HLA in healthy donors (dated by TCRdb to the late 2010s). The protocol used for the library was the immunoSEQ multiplex PCR assay. For the multiplex PCR, a mixture combining 60 forward primers for TCR Vbeta segments and 13 reverse primers for TCR Jbeta segments was used. TCRdb mirrors the immuneACCESS table, restricted to in-frame sequences. Some clones are absent from its copies; in checked studies, under half trace to an unresolved V gene, and the reason for the others is unknown. This sample holds some 200,000 clones; more than 75% were observed only once. Jointly, the top ten make up around 0.4% of the sample. The sample consisted of PBMCs. Receptor source: a male donor in good health and CMV-seropositive.

Regarding this clone: No DNA is shown, since the ends of the CDR3 on it are uncertain; the CDR3 is the one TCRdb lists. The V and J genes are TRBV21-1 and TRBJ2-5; the table's D call TRBD2 went unverified against the DNA. TRBV21-1 is tagged as a pseudogene. Including both end residues, the CDR3 is 15 amino acids long. This CDR3 reads CASVVGYGSGETQYF.

The chain joins TRBV7-3 to TRBJ2-3, with a possible D match to TRBD2 (5 bases). This CDR3 region has 16 residues. V dropped 3 bases and J dropped 2 bases, with 15 bases sitting between them. Germline values: CDR1 SGHTA, CDR2 FQGTGA. The DNA for the CDR3 is TGTGCCAGCAGCTTCGGGGTCGGCGGAGACACAGATACGCAGTATTTT. Translating it yields CASSFGVGGDTDTQYF.

The CDR3 region is CASSSSGLAKNIQYF. The CDR3 region has the DNA TGTGCCAGCAGCTCTTCGGGACTAGCCAAAAACATTCAGTACTTC. The chain employs TRBV2 and TRBJ2-4; possibly TRBD2 for D (6 bases). The CDR3 runs to 15 residues. The V and J ends lost 6 bases and 0 bases respectively, with 12 bases between them. Germline lookup yields CDR1 SNHLY and CDR2 FYNNEI.

The rearrangement uses TRBV27 and TRBJ2-7; TRBD2 matches 9 bases. This CDR3 has 15 amino acids. V shed 4 bases, J shed 5 bases, and the junction held 9 bases outside the gene matches. Germline assignment: CDR1 MNHEY and CDR2 SMNVEV (reference sequence). CDR3 nucleotide sequence: TGTGCCAGCAGTTCCGTAGCGGGAGTAATCCACGAGCAGTACTTC. Amino acids: CASSSVAGVIHEQYF.

The rearrangement links TRBV6-6 to TRBJ1-1; TRBD1 matches at 9 bases. The ends lost 6 bases at V and 11 bases at J; junction bases unmatched: 13. The CDR3 extends over 14 amino acids. CDR1 and CDR2 from the germline V gene are MNHNY and SVGAGI (reference sequence). The CDR3 sequence: CASSQGQGGREAFF. CDR3 in DNA: TGTGCCAGCAGCCAGGGACAGGGTGGGAGAGAGGCTTTCTTT.

This chain connects TRBV7-2 to TRBJ2-1; D possibly corresponds to TRBD2 (5 bases). The V end lost 2 bases, the J end lost 2 bases, and 10 bases lay between the germline ends. The CDR3 has 15 residues. Germline V lookup: CDR1 SGHTA, CDR2 FQGNSA. The DNA for the CDR3 is TGTGCCAGCAGCTTATCCCTCGGGGCCTACAATGAGCAGTTCTTC. Translating gives CASSLSLGAYNEQFF.

V and J are TRBV5-1 and TRBJ2-5; 7 nucleotides match TRBD1. Germline V CDR1 and CDR2: SGHRS, YFSETQ. After removal of 4 bases from V and 5 bases from J, the junction contained 8 bases not matched to a gene. CDR3 length: 14 amino acids. CDR3 nucleotide sequence: TGCGCCAGCAGCGAACCGGGACAGCGCGAGACCCAGTACTTC. Its protein product is CASSEPGQRETQYF. Together with reference TRBV5-1 and TRBJ2-5, the CDR3 gives the full variable domain: KAGVTQTPRYLIKTRGQQVTLSCSPISGHRSVSWYQQTPGQGLQFLFEYFSETQRNKGNFPGRFSGRQFSNSRSEMNVSTLELGDSALYLCASSEPGQRETQYFGPGTRLLVL.

The chain carries TRBV18 and TRBJ2-3, with 10 bases that match TRBD2. J was trimmed by 4 bases and V by 3 bases; bases with no gene match: 4. Germline CDR1 reads KGHSH; CDR2 reads LQKENI. The CDR3 consists of 15 residues. CDR3 amino acids: CASSPRGLASDTQYF. In DNA, the CDR3 is TGTGCCAGCTCACCTCGGGGACTAGCGTCAGATACGCAGTATTTT.

The chain has TRBV19 and TRBJ2-3; 8 positions agree with TRBD2. Germline V gene sequence: CDR1 LNHDA, CDR2 SQIVND (reference sequence). V lost 3 bases to trimming and J lost 2 bases; unmatched junction nucleotides: 10. CDR3 length equals 17 residues. The DNA of the CDR3 is TGTGCCAGTAGTATCAGCGGGAGAGGTGAGAACACAGATACGCAGTATTTT. It yields the protein CASSISGRGENTDTQYF. Filled out from reference TRBV19 and TRBJ2-3, the complete variable domain reads DGGITQSPKYLFRKEGQNVTLSCEQNLNHDAMYWYRQDPGQGLRLIYYSQIVNDFQKGDIAEGYSVSREKKESFPLTVTSAQKNPTAFYLCASSISGRGENTDTQYFGPGTRLTVL.

J is TRBJ2-7 and V is TRBV7-2, with 7 bases identical to TRBD1. The germline CDR1 and CDR2 sequences are SGHTA and FQGNSA. CDR3 length: 16 residues. J gave up 3 bases and V 4 bases, and 12 bases lay outside the gene matches. The CDR3: CASSSFALDRVYEQYF. The CDR3 DNA sequence: TGTGCCAGCAGCTCCTTCGCCCTCGACAGGGTCTACGAGCAGTACTTC.

In this sample, this clone turned up a few times. This chain joins TRBV11-1 and TRBJ2-1; 13 bases are shared with TRBD2. The V segment lost 1 base and the J segment 5 bases; nucleotides outside the gene matches: 2. Per germline, CDR1 SGHAT and CDR2 FQDESV (reference sequence). The length of the CDR3 is 16 residues. CDR3 in amino acids: CASSLEGLAGNNEQFF. The DNA of the CDR3 is TGTGCCAGCAGCTTAGAGGGACTAGCGGGGAACAATGAGCAGTTCTTC.

The CDR3, as DNA: TGTGCCAGCAGCCTCCAGCACAGGGCCTATGGTGGCTACACCTTC. Encoded protein: CASSLQHRAYGGYTF. The chain couples TRBV14 to TRBJ1-2, with D possibly being TRBD1 (6 bases). The CDR3 is made up of 15 amino acids. CDR1 and CDR2 (germline): SGHDN, FVKESK. V was trimmed by 4 bases and J by 7 bases, leaving 19 bases between them.

The chain combines TRBV5-4 with TRBJ2-3, with TRBD2 matching 12 bases. The CDR3 totals 16 residues. Trimming at V came to 2 bases and at J to 4 bases, leaving 5 bases not matched to a gene. Germline CDR1 is SGHNT and CDR2 is YYREEE (reference sequence). The DNA of the CDR3 is TGTGCCAGCAGCTTCCCGACTAGCGGGAGAGCAGATACGCAGTATTTT. The encoded protein is CASSFPTSGRADTQYF.